A selection of T cell receptor beta chains follows, all from one sample in a study of identical twins. TCRdb redid the calling of the 5' RACE reads with MiXCR, one entry per CDR3 protein. Among a few hundred thousand distinct CDR3 sequences, over 8.5% were seen once, and the ten largest hold around 3.1%. In addition, the sample was reused for a study of yellow fever vaccine responses in identical twins.

Sequenced material: PBMCs. These receptors came from a woman aged 18-30 years in good health. The CDR3 runs from the conserved cysteine through the conserved F or W. A D gene is named only where the DNA matches it firmly. Rows give clone size only sometimes, using once, few, many, or a class for an expanded clone.

TRBD2 | TRBJ2-5 | TRBV5-1 | few | CASSLVAGTQETQYF | TGCGCCAGCAGCTTGGTAGCGGGTACTCAAGAGACCCAGTACTTC
. | TRBJ1-4 | TRBV6-1 | few | CASRDPGRTGEKLFF | TGTGCCAGCAGGGACCCAGGGCGGACGGGTGAAAAACTGTTTTTT
. | TRBJ1-2 | TRBV4-1 | few | CASSQDSGYYGYTF | TGCGCCAGCAGCCAAGATTCAGGGTACTATGGCTACACCTTC
. | TRBJ2-1 | TRBV29-1 | many | CSVELIGSYNEQFF | TGCAGCGTTGAACTTATAGGCTCCTACAATGAGCAGTTCTTC
. | TRBJ2-7 | TRBV27 | . | CASSLWKTAGEQYF | TGTGCCAGCAGTTTATGGAAAACCGCAGGGGAGCAGTACTTC
. | TRBJ1-5 | TRBV2 | few | CASSEYGNQPQHF | TGTGCCAGCAGTGAATACGGGAATCAGCCCCAGCATTTT
. | TRBJ2-7 | TRBV9 | . | CASSRQGSLYEQYF | TGTGCCAGCAGCCGCCAGGGTTCCCTTTACGAGCAGTACTTC
TRBD2 | TRBJ2-1 | TRBV7-8 | . | CASSFPPGLAAYNEQFF | TGTGCCAGCAGCTTCCCCCCGGGACTAGCGGCCTACAATGAGCAGTTCTTC
. | TRBJ2-7 | TRBV21-1 | . | CASSKAGGNFPDPQFSYEQYF | TGTGCCAGCAGCAAAGCGGGGGGAAATTTCCCAGACCCACAATTTTCCTACGAGCAGTACTTC
TRBD2 | TRBJ2-1 | TRBV30 | . | CAWSLAGVIGEQFF | TGTGCCTGGAGTTTAGCGGGAGTGATTGGTGAGCAGTTCTTC
. | TRBJ1-2 | TRBV7-9 | few | CASSPIRQDGGYTF | TGTGCCAGCAGCCCAATTCGACAGGACGGCGGCTACACCTTC
TRBD2 | TRBJ2-3 | TRBV25-1 | . | CASSEVTSGTGTDTQYF | TGTGCCAGCAGTGAAGTTACTAGCGGGACCGGCACAGATACGCAGTATTTT
. | TRBJ1-1 | TRBV5-6 | many | CASSSRRSEAFF | TGTGCCAGCAGCTCGAGACGCTCCGAAGCTTTCTTT